The 7 T cell receptor beta chains below were found in one sample sequenced in a study of blood T cell repertoires in COVID-19. Libraries were prepared by immunoSEQ multiplex PCR; TCRdb keeps only in-frame clonotypes and omits some of them. Of about 210,000 clones listed, around 83% are singletons. Material for sequencing was peripheral blood. These receptor sequences come from a man in his forties or fifties with active or convalescent COVID-19.

This clone showed up just once. The chain is built from TRBV19 and TRBJ2-7; 7 bases match TRBD1. The trim removed 7 bases at V and 4 bases at J, leaving 10 bases unmatched. Germline V gives CDR1 LNHDA, CDR2 SQIVND (reference sequence). The CDR3 is 14 residues long. For the CDR3, the DNA is TGTGCCAGTACCCCCCGGGACAGCGAGTACGAGCAGTACTTC. Translated: CASTPRDSEYEQYF.

This clone showed up just a few times. The chain links TRBV2 to TRBJ1-1; tentative D call: TRBD1 (6 bases). Germline assignment: CDR1 SNHLY and CDR2 FYNNEI. The V gene lost 2 bases and the J gene lost 0 bases, with 7 bases spanning the gap. This CDR3 contains 14 residues. The CDR3 nucleotides are TGTGCCAGCAGTGAACAGGGGTTGAACACTGAAGCTTTCTTT. It encodes CASSEQGLNTEAFF.

The sample holds one count of this clone. The chain employs TRBV7-8 and TRBJ2-1; the D gene is possibly TRBD2 (5 bases). CDR1 is SGHVS and CDR2 is FQNEAQ in the germline V gene. The CDR3 sequence is 16 residues long. Trimming pared 1 base from V and 2 bases from J, leaving 12 bases between. DNA for the CDR3: TGTGCCAGCAGCTTAGTCCTAATCGGGGCCTACAATGAGCAGTTCTTC. Translation: CASSLVLIGAYNEQFF.

The chain employs TRBV7-9 and TRBJ2-5; 7 bases match TRBD2. Losses at the gene ends were 7 bases for V and 4 bases for J; bases not matched to a gene: 3. Germline CDR1 reads SEHNR; CDR2 reads FQNEAQ (reference sequence). This CDR3 comprises 12 residues. The CDR3 DNA reads as TGTGCCAGCAAGTGGGAGGGAGAGACCCAGTACTTC. As protein: CASKWEGETQYF.

The chain is built from TRBV2 and TRBJ1-1; perhaps TRBD1 as D (5 bases). The CDR3 runs to 14 residues. Germline lookup yields CDR1 SNHLY and CDR2 FYNNEI. V was trimmed by 6 bases and J by 1 base, leaving 12 bases between them. CDR3 protein: CASRTTASNTEAFF. The CDR3, as DNA: TGTGCCAGCAGGACGACAGCTTCGAACACTGAAGCTTTCTTT. The full variable domain, its missing parts supplied by reference TRBV2 and TRBJ1-1, is EPEVTQTPSHQVTQMGQEVILRCVPISNHLYFYWYRQILGQKVEFLVSFYNNEISEKSEIFDDQFSVERPDGSNFTLKIRSTKLEDSAMYFCASRTTASNTEAFFGQGTRLTVV.

The chain employs TRBV3-1 (or the pseudogene TRBV3-2) and TRBJ2-2; maybe TRBD2 (6 bases). Trimming stripped 0 bases from V and 5 bases from J, with 16 bases between. This CDR3 is built from 17 residues. The germline V gene encodes CDR1 LGHDT and CDR2 YNNKEL (reference sequence). CDR3 nucleotides: TGTGCCAGCAGCCAAGATTTTGTGCCGGGGGTTACCGGGGAGCTGTTTTTT. Translating it yields CASSQDFVPGVTGELFF.

The V and J genes are TRBV4-2 and TRBJ2-1; 9 nucleotides agree with TRBD1. The CDR3 loop spans 15 amino acids. Germline trimming cut 0 bases from V and 6 bases from J; bases unmatched to any gene: 3. Germline values: CDR1 LGHNA, CDR2 YNFKEQ. The CDR3 coding sequence is TGTGCCAGCAGCCAAGACGGGACAGGGTCCAATGAGCAGTTCTTC. Amino acids: CASSQDGTGSNEQFF.